This T cell receptor beta chain was obtained from a study of T cell responses to AZD1222 COVID-19 vaccine. The protocol was immunoSEQ multiplex PCR, while the TCRdb copy is restricted to in-frame clones and leaves out a portion. The sample has about 98,000 clones, about four fifths seen once. Study-wide results and caveats: Two AZD1222 administrations were followed by greater Spike-specific TCR breadth and depth. None of the repertoires were sampled until the peak T cell response had passed.

This CDR3 is 17 amino acids long. Notes on this clone: Its antigen remains unidentified.

The J gene is TRBJ2-7, the V gene TRBV21-1; the tabulated D call, TRBD2, remains unverified against the DNA. TRBV21-1 is recorded as a pseudogene. The source is an adult in good health. This sample comprised peripheral blood, obtained on day 0 of AZD1222 vaccination. This CDR3 is CASRASGRLNRTYEQYF. The DNA of the CDR3 is TGTGCCAGCAGGGCGAGCGGGAGGCTCAATAGGACCTACGAGCAGTACTTC.